One sample yielded the 21 T cell receptor beta chains listed below, sequenced in a study of T cell responses to AZD1222 COVID-19 vaccine. TCRdb's table, derived via immunoSEQ multiplex PCR, lists solely in-frame clones and lacks some. Counted here are roughly 100,000 clones, 88% occurring once; the ten biggest clones make up around 2.3%. This specimen consisted of peripheral blood, obtained on day 0 of AZD1222 vaccination. These receptors originate from an adult in good health.

This sequence joins TRBV5-1 and TRBJ2-3; TRBD1 matches at 9 bases. Trimming took 3 bases from V and 5 from J; bases not matched to a gene: 13. CDR1 and CDR2 (germline): SGHRS, YFSETQ. There are 17 residues in the CDR3. The CDR3 protein is CASSSTLGTGYGDTQYF. For the CDR3, the DNA is TGCGCCAGCAGCTCCACCCTCGGGACAGGGTATGGAGATACGCAGTATTTT.

The CDR3 DNA sequence: TGCAGTGCTTACTCGGGGGGCTACACCTTC. It encodes CSAYSGGYTF. V usage is TRBV20-1 and J usage is TRBJ1-2; D remains unclear. The V gene lost 5 bases and the J gene lost 8 bases, with 9 bases spanning the gap. CDR3 length equals 10 residues. Germline V CDR1 and CDR2: DFQATT, SNEGSKA (reference sequence).

The chain carries TRBV5-6 and TRBJ1-1, with D unclear. The germline CDR1 and CDR2 sequences are SGHDT and YYEEEE. This CDR3 is built from 13 residues. Trimming stripped 6 bases from V and 2 bases from J, with 11 bases between. CDR3 region: CASNAKGNTEAFF. CDR3 sequence (DNA): TGTGCCAGCAATGCCAAAGGAAACACTGAAGCTTTCTTT.

This rearrangement joins TRBV11-2 to TRBJ2-3; 13 bases agree with TRBD2. This CDR3 spans 18 amino acids. Germline values: CDR1 SGHAT, CDR2 FQNNGV. Trimming removed 2 bases from V and 4 bases from J; junction bases left unmatched: 9. The CDR3 protein is CASSLSPPGLAGPDTQYF. The DNA of the CDR3 is TGTGCCAGCAGCTTAAGTCCCCCGGGACTAGCGGGACCAGATACGCAGTATTTT.

V gene TRBV7-2 combines with J gene TRBJ2-3; no firm D call. Germline V lookup: CDR1 SGHTA, CDR2 FQGNSA. The CDR3 runs to 15 residues. V shed 5 bases and J shed 3 bases, with 15 bases lying between them. CDR3 bases: TGTGCCAGCAGCCCTTTAGGATTAGATACAGATACGCAGTATTTT. The encoded protein is CASSPLGLDTDTQYF. Complete variable domain (other parts from reference TRBV7-2 and TRBJ2-3): GAGVSQSPSNKVTEKGKDVELRCDPISGHTALYWYRQSLGQGLEFLIYFQGNSAPDKSGLPSDRFSAERTGGSVSTLTIQRTQQEDSAVYLCASSPLGLDTDTQYFGPGTRLTVL.

This clone was picked up one time. The chain is built from TRBV4-1 and TRBJ2-7; 7 positions agree with TRBD1. The CDR3 consists of 16 residues. V was pared by 1 base and J by 3 bases, with 9 bases of the junction left unmatched. Germline CDR1 is MGHRA and CDR2 is YSYEKL. CDR3 sequence (DNA): TGCGCCAGCAGCCAAGCCCTAGGACAGGCTTTCTACGAGCAGTACTTC. Translated, it gives CASSQALGQAFYEQYF.

The chain has TRBV28 and TRBJ1-2; D is uncertain. The CDR3 length is 13 residues. CDR1 and CDR2 (germline): MDHEN, SYDVKM. The V end lost 1 base, the J end lost 6 bases, and 9 bases lay between the germline ends. In DNA, the CDR3 is TGTGCCAGCAGTTTATCCAGTCTGAATGGCTACACCTTC. It codes for CASSLSSLNGYTF.

The chain is built from TRBV4-3 and TRBJ2-1, with no clear D. V was trimmed by 1 base and J by 7 bases, leaving 8 bases between them. Germline loops: CDR1 LGHNA, CDR2 YSLEER. The CDR3 covers 13 residues. CDR3 sequence (DNA): TGCGCCAGCAGCCAAGGGGCGTGGAATGAGCAGTTCTTC. It translates to CASSQGAWNEQFF.

The chain joins TRBV2 to TRBJ1-1; 8 positions match TRBD1. The germline V gene encodes CDR1 SNHLY and CDR2 FYNNEI. The CDR3 runs to 14 residues. Trimming took 5 bases from V and 5 from J; bases not matched to a gene: 7. The CDR3 protein is CASSWTGRGTEAFF. The CDR3 coding sequence is TGTGCCAGCAGTTGGACAGGGAGGGGGACTGAAGCTTTCTTT.

The V gene is TRBV10-3, the J gene TRBJ1-3; the D is unclear. The CDR3 covers 16 residues. CDR1 is ENHRY and CDR2 is SYGVKD in the germline V gene. Trimming pared 10 bases from V and 4 bases from J, leaving 23 bases between. The CDR3 DNA reads as TGTGCCAGCAAGGGCCTTGGGTCAGAGAAGGGAAACACCATATATTTT. It translates to CASKGLGSEKGNTIYF.

The V gene is TRBV5-6, the J gene TRBJ1-4; 8 bases are a match to TRBD1. CDR3 size: 15 residues. V shed 0 bases and J 5 bases; nucleotides not matched to a gene: 3. CDR1 and CDR2 (germline): SGHDT, YYEEEE. CDR3 DNA sequence: TGTGCCAGCAGCTTGGCTGCAGGGGGCAATGAAAAACTGTTTTTT. Protein sequence: CASSLAAGGNEKLFF.

The rearrangement joins TRBV4-3 to TRBJ1-3; tentative D call: TRBD1 (6 bases). Germline CDR1 reads LGHNA; CDR2 reads YSLEER. Trimming stripped 0 bases from V and 4 bases from J, with 19 bases between. This CDR3 is built from 18 residues. The CDR3 DNA follows: TGCGCCAGCAGCCAAGATCGGGGGGGCTCCCCCGCGGGAAACACCATATATTTT. Translated: CASSQDRGGSPAGNTIYF.

The V call is TRBV2, the J call TRBJ2-5; 8 nucleotides line up with TRBD2. Germline values: CDR1 SNHLY, CDR2 FYNNEI. Trimming cost V 6 bases and J 1 base; bases outside gene matches: 10. The CDR3 extends over 16 amino acids. The CDR3 coding sequence is TGTGCCAGCAGGGACGGGAGGGATGCGTTCCAAGAGACCCAGTACTTC. Encoded protein: CASRDGRDAFQETQYF.

The chain recombines TRBV19 with TRBJ1-2; D call uncertain. Trimming took 5 bases from V and 1 from J, leaving 20 bases between them. This CDR3 is 17 amino acids long. Germline CDR1 and CDR2: LNHDA and SQIVND (reference sequence). The CDR3 loop is CASSPNHVGLNNYGYTF. DNA for the CDR3: TGTGCCAGTAGTCCCAACCACGTCGGCCTAAATAACTATGGCTACACCTTC.

CDR3 nucleotides: TGTGCCAGCAGTGCAGGGACAGGGACGCAAAAACTGTTTTTT. Its protein is CASSAGTGTQKLFF. The rearrangement links TRBV28 to TRBJ1-4, with 9 bases that match TRBD1. The CDR3 is 14 residues long. Germline V CDR1 and CDR2: MDHEN, SYDVKM. The V gene end was trimmed by 5 bases and the J gene end by 9 bases; junction bases not matched to a gene: 7.

This chain joins TRBV19 and TRBJ2-1, with 9 bases that match TRBD1. The CDR3 sequence is 14 residues long. Germline lookup yields CDR1 LNHDA and CDR2 SQIVND (reference sequence). V lost 5 bases, J lost 6 bases, and 5 bases stayed unmatched. CDR3 in amino acids: CASSFGTGTNEQFF. Written as DNA, the CDR3 is TGTGCCAGTAGTTTCGGGACAGGGACCAATGAGCAGTTCTTC.

The chain couples TRBV4-1 to TRBJ1-5; D is uncertain. Germline CDR1 and CDR2: MGHRA and YSYEKL. Trimming shortened V by 3 bases and J by 2 bases, and 11 bases separated the two germline ends. The CDR3 runs to 15 residues. CDR3 in amino acids: CASSQTGAGNQPQHF. CDR3 DNA sequence: TGCGCCAGCAGCCAGACGGGCGCGGGCAATCAGCCCCAGCATTTT.

V is TRBV2 and J is TRBJ1-4, with a possible D match to TRBD1 (6 bases). Trimming cost V 4 bases and J 4 bases, with 13 bases left between them. The CDR3 is made up of 15 amino acids. Per the germline V gene, CDR1 is SNHLY and CDR2 is FYNNEI. The CDR3 protein is CASSARGTSNEKLFF. The CDR3 nucleotides are TGTGCCAGCAGTGCCCGAGGGACAAGTAATGAAAAACTGTTTTTT.

The V call is TRBV15, the J call TRBJ1-2; D is uncertain. The length of the CDR3 is 13 residues. V was cut by 0 bases and J by 5 bases, with 7 bases left in between. From germline, CDR1 is LNHNV and CDR2 YYDKDF (reference sequence). CDR3 DNA: TGTGCCACCAGCAGAGATCGGATATATGGCTACACCTTC. This translates into CATSRDRIYGYTF.

The gene calls are TRBV28 and TRBJ1-1; TRBD1 is a possible D gene (5 bases). The V and J ends lost 4 bases and 0 bases respectively, with 15 bases between them. This CDR3 is 16 amino acids long. CDR1 MDHEN and CDR2 SYDVKM come from the germline V gene. As DNA, the CDR3 is TGTGCCAGCAGTTCGGACGGGGGAGAAATGAACACTGAAGCTTTCTTT. The encoded protein is CASSSDGGEMNTEAFF.

V is TRBV6-5 and J is TRBJ1-2; D unclear. In germline, CDR1 is MNHEY, CDR2 SVGAGI. This CDR3 contains 13 residues. V shed 6 bases and J shed 5 bases, with 13 bases lying between them. DNA for the CDR3: TGTGCCAGCAGCCCCTCGGGCGCATATGGCTACACCTTC. Translated, it gives CASSPSGAYGYTF.